What follows are 13 T cell receptor beta chains derived from one specimen sequenced in a study of control samples from healthy donors and cancer patients. Generated by immunoSEQ multiplex PCR, the TCRdb table keeps only in-frame clones and is missing some. This sample has 30,000 to 35,000 clones, with around 86% found just once. The source material was PBMCs. These receptors were obtained from a woman aged 40 to 50 with lung cancer.

The gene calls are TRBV4-3 and TRBJ2-5; weak D call: TRBD2 (5 bases). The CDR3 has 14 residues. Between the trimmed V and J ends, which lost 1 base and 4 bases, there was a span of 10 bases. In germline, CDR1 is LGHNA, CDR2 YSLEER. The CDR3 here is CASSQVLSAETQYF. The CDR3 DNA sequence: TGCGCCAGCAGCCAAGTCCTTAGCGCAGAGACCCAGTACTTC.

Written as DNA, the CDR3 is TGTGCCAGCAGCTGGGCCGGGACAGAAGACGAGCAGTACTTC. Residues: CASSWAGTEDEQYF. This chain uses TRBV7-9 with TRBJ2-7; 7 bases are shared with TRBD1. Trimming removed 4 bases from V and 5 bases from J; junction bases left unmatched: 8. In germline, CDR1 is SEHNR, CDR2 FQNEAQ (reference sequence). This CDR3 is built from 14 residues.

This clone was counted once. The rearrangement joins TRBV11-2 to TRBJ2-6; no clear D gene. Per the germline V gene, CDR1 is SGHAT and CDR2 is FQNNGV. The CDR3 has 16 residues. V was clipped by 7 bases and J by 0 bases, with 13 bases between them. CDR3 amino acids: CASTLITPSGANVLTF. As DNA, the CDR3 is TGTGCCAGCACCCTCATAACCCCCTCTGGGGCCAACGTCCTGACTTTC.

On this clone: The same CDR3 is also encoded by other DNA sequences in this sample. J is TRBJ2-6 and V is TRBV4-1; D is unclear. Germline assignment: CDR1 MGHRA and CDR2 YSYEKL. V was trimmed by 0 bases and J by 4 bases, leaving 7 bases between them. There are 15 residues in the CDR3. The CDR3 is CASSQEGTGANVLTF. The CDR3 DNA is TGCGCCAGCAGCCAAGAGGGAACCGGGGCCAACGTCCTGACTTTC.

The gene calls are TRBV6-5 and TRBJ2-7, with 7 bases that match TRBD1. J was trimmed by 1 base and V by 6 bases; bases with no gene match: 3. There are 13 residues in the CDR3. Germline V gene data show CDR1 as MNHEY and CDR2 as SVGAGI. CDR3 region: CASRRGQSYEQYF. The CDR3 DNA reads TGTGCCAGCAGGAGGGGACAGTCCTACGAGCAGTACTTC.

The gene calls are TRBV10-3 and TRBJ1-1; D gene uncertain. The ends were cut back, 6 bases at V and 3 bases at J, with 11 bases in the middle. Germline assignment: CDR1 ENHRY and CDR2 SYGVKD. The CDR3 runs 13 residues. The CDR3 here is CAISDPLHTEAFF. CDR3 bases: TGTGCCATCAGCGATCCGTTACACACTGAAGCTTTCTTT.

The chain employs TRBV11-2 and TRBJ2-2; the D gene is possibly TRBD1 (6 bases). The CDR3 length is 15 residues. Deletions cut 3 bases from V and 3 bases from J, with 11 bases between. Germline-derived CDR1 and CDR2 are SGHAT and FQNNGV. This chain's CDR3 is CASSFRGSDTGELFF. CDR3 DNA: TGTGCCAGCAGCTTTAGGGGGAGCGACACCGGGGAGCTGTTTTTT.

This clone has only one observation. The chain carries TRBV5-4 and TRBJ1-4; no firm D call. With 4 bases removed from V and 0 bases from J, the gap between germline ends came to 10 bases. The CDR3 extends over 15 amino acids. Germline CDR1 is SGHNT and CDR2 is YYREEE (reference sequence). CDR3 protein: CASSLYRATNEKLFF. The CDR3 nucleotides are TGTGCCAGCAGCCTATACCGGGCAACTAATGAAAAACTGTTTTTT.

The gene calls are TRBV5-1 and TRBJ1-1; a possible D gene is TRBD1 (5 bases). Trimming cost V 4 bases and J 4 bases, with 14 bases left between them. Germline V gene data show CDR1 as SGHRS and CDR2 as YFSETQ. This CDR3 comprises 14 residues. CDR3 sequence (DNA): TGCGCCAGCAGCGTTCAGGGAACTGGCACTGAAGCTTTCTTT. It is translated as CASSVQGTGTEAFF.

In nucleotides, the CDR3 is TGTGCCAGTAGTATACAGAACAGGGACTGGGGCACTGAAGCTTTCTTT. As protein: CASSIQNRDWGTEAFF. The J gene is TRBJ1-1, the V gene TRBV19, with D possibly matching TRBD1 (6 bases). Trimming removed 2 bases at V and 4 bases at J, with 17 bases between. In germline, CDR1 is LNHDA, CDR2 SQIVND (reference sequence). The CDR3 is 16 residues long.

CDR3: CASRAGLAGSETQYF. DNA of the CDR3: TGTGCCAGCAGAGCGGGACTAGCGGGGTCAGAGACCCAGTACTTC. This rearrangement joins TRBV28 to TRBJ2-5; 13 bases match TRBD2. The J segment lost 4 bases and the V segment lost 6 bases, leaving 5 bases of the junction unmatched. The CDR3 is 15 residues long. Per germline, CDR1 MDHEN and CDR2 SYDVKM. Together with reference TRBV28 and TRBJ2-5, the CDR3 gives the full variable domain: DVKVTQSSRYLVKRTGEKVFLECVQDMDHENMFWYRQDPGLGLRLIYFSYDVKMKEKGDIPEGYSVSREKKERFSLILESASTNQTSMYLCASRAGLAGSETQYFGPGTRLLVL.

This sequence joins TRBV4-1 and TRBJ2-7, with D perhaps TRBD1 (6 bases). The CDR3 consists of 14 residues. Germline loops: CDR1 MGHRA, CDR2 YSYEKL. Deletions cut 0 bases from V and 5 bases from J, with 11 bases between. The CDR3 DNA reads TGCGCCAGCAGCCAAGACAGGGGTTCGGACGAGCAGTACTTC. Translated: CASSQDRGSDEQYF.

The chain employs TRBV7-9 and TRBJ1-2, with D possibly being TRBD1 (6 bases). The germline V and J ends were trimmed by 5 bases and 2 bases, with 18 bases remaining between them. The CDR3 is 16 amino acids. Per germline, CDR1 SEHNR and CDR2 FQNEAQ (reference sequence). CDR3 DNA: TGTGCCAGCAGCAGCCGGGACAACTACTCGAACTATGGCTACACCTTC. This sequence encodes CASSSRDNYSNYGYTF.